These T cell receptor beta chains were read from a single sample in a study of beta chain features in type 1 diabetes. Clones were read by immunoSEQ multiplex PCR, and TCRdb kept only the in-frame ones, dropping some. The table has 970,000 or so clones, under 20% seen once. Sequencing input: naive CD4+ T cells from blood. The receptor set was obtained from a woman aged 18-35 years in good health. The CDR3 runs from the conserved cysteine through the conserved F or W. Each record gives: CDR3 protein, CDR3 DNA, clone size, V gene, J gene, D gene. The D gene is left open where the match is weak. Only part of the rows carry a size: once, few, many, or a class if the clone is expanded.

CDR3 protein: CASSPGQGNSGANVLTF; CDR3 DNA: TGTGCCAGCTCACCGGGACAGGGGAACTCTGGGGCCAACGTCCTGACTTTC; clone size: NA; V gene: TRBV18; J gene: TRBJ2-6; D gene: TRBD1
CDR3 protein: CASSYSASSANEQFF; CDR3 DNA: TGTGCCAGCAGTTACTCGGCTAGTTCTGCTAATGAGCAGTTCTTC; clone size: NA; V gene: TRBV6-5; J gene: TRBJ2-1; D gene: NA
CDR3 protein: CASGGTGTKNIQYF; CDR3 DNA: TGTGCCAGCGGGGGGACAGGGACCAAAAACATTCAGTACTTC; clone size: NA; V gene: TRBV2; J gene: TRBJ2-4; D gene: TRBD1
CDR3 protein: CASSVDPNSMDGELFF; CDR3 DNA: TGTGCCAGCAGCGTAGACCCTAATTCTATGGACGGGGAGCTGTTTTTT; clone size: few; V gene: TRBV9; J gene: TRBJ2-2; D gene: NA
CDR3 protein: CASSQSLGYGYTF; CDR3 DNA: TGTGCCAGCAGCCAAAGTTTGGGCTATGGCTACACCTTC; clone size: NA; V gene: TRBV9; J gene: TRBJ1-2; D gene: NA
CDR3 protein: CASSVRDGYGYTF; CDR3 DNA: TGCGCCAGCAGCGTACGGGACGGCTATGGCTACACCTTC; clone size: few; V gene: TRBV4-1; J gene: TRBJ1-2; D gene: NA
CDR3 protein: CASSLGVAGRQFF; CDR3 DNA: TGTGCCAGCAGTTTAGGGGTAGCGGGCCGTCAGTTCTTC; clone size: NA; V gene: TRBV28; J gene: TRBJ2-1; D gene: TRBD2
CDR3 protein: CASSFTSGMGWGQYF; CDR3 DNA: TGTGCCAGCAGCTTTACTAGCGGGATGGGGTGGGGGCAGTATTTT; clone size: NA; V gene: TRBV7-2; J gene: TRBJ2-3; D gene: TRBD2
CDR3 protein: CASSQRERGGYTF; CDR3 DNA: TGTGCCAGCAGCCAACGCGAGCGGGGAGGCTACACCTTC; clone size: many; V gene: TRBV14; J gene: TRBJ1-2; D gene: NA
CDR3 protein: CASSVGVAEETQYF; CDR3 DNA: TGTGCCAGCAGCGTAGGTGTGGCAGAAGAGACCCAGTACTTC; clone size: few; V gene: TRBV9; J gene: TRBJ2-5; D gene: NA
CDR3 protein: CASSTSFEQFF; CDR3 DNA: TGTGCCAGCAGTACTAGCTTTGAGCAGTTCTTC; clone size: NA; V gene: TRBV27; J gene: TRBJ2-1; D gene: NA
CDR3 protein: CASPLNTEAFF; CDR3 DNA: TGTGCCAGCCCCCTCAACACTGAAGCTTTCTTT; clone size: NA; V gene: TRBV2; J gene: TRBJ1-1; D gene: NA
CDR3 protein: CASSLQGWGYEQYF; CDR3 DNA: TGTGCCAGCAGTTTACAGGGTTGGGGCTACGAGCAGTACTTC; clone size: few; V gene: TRBV27; J gene: TRBJ2-7; D gene: NA
CDR3 protein: CATSNPGTGRAGELFF; CDR3 DNA: TGTGCCACCAGCAACCCCGGGACAGGGCGGGCCGGGGAGCTGTTTTTT; clone size: NA; V gene: TRBV15; J gene: TRBJ2-2; D gene: TRBD1
CDR3 protein: CASSYQGDEQFF; CDR3 DNA: TGTGCCAGCAGTTATCAGGGGGATGAGCAGTTCTTC; clone size: once; V gene: TRBV6-6; J gene: TRBJ2-1; D gene: TRBD1
CDR3 protein: CASQPVAHMDTQYF; CDR3 DNA: TGTGCCAGCCAGCCGGTTGCCCATATGGATACGCAGTATTTT; clone size: few; V gene: TRBV28; J gene: TRBJ2-3; D gene: NA
CDR3 protein: CASSLDRNNEQFF; CDR3 DNA: TGCGCCAGCAGCCTAGACCGTAACAATGAGCAGTTCTTC; clone size: NA; V gene: TRBV5-1; J gene: TRBJ2-1; D gene: NA